The 5 T cell receptor beta chains reported below all come from one sample, sequenced in a study of graft-versus-host responses after intestinal transplantation. Clones were sequenced by immunoSEQ multiplex PCR, and TCRdb holds only the in-frame ones, with some missing. This table holds 14,000 to 15,000 clones, 90% to 95% found once. Sequenced material: PBMCs, taken 9 days after transplant. Receptors were obtained from a human patient who received an intestinal transplant, so some T cells may come from the graft donor.

V usage is TRBV11-3 and J usage is TRBJ2-7, with 8 bases aligning to TRBD1. CDR1 and CDR2 from the germline V gene are SGHNT and YENEEA. The CDR3 extends over 14 amino acids. J gave up 5 bases and V 5 bases, and 8 bases lay outside the gene matches. CDR3: CASSLRQGQNEQYF. CDR3 in DNA: TGTGCCAGCAGCCTCCGACAGGGGCAGAACGAGCAGTACTTC.

The count of this clone is one. The chain uses TRBV19 and TRBJ2-7; no definite D call. The CDR3 runs 15 residues. V lost 3 bases to trimming and J lost 1 base, with 13 bases between them. Germline assignment: CDR1 LNHDA and CDR2 SQIVND (reference sequence). CDR3 bases: TGTGCCAGTAGTATCGGCGGCTCGTATTCCTACGAGCAGTACTTC. It codes for CASSIGGSYSYEQYF.

The rearrangement uses TRBV23-1 and TRBJ1-6, with D possibly being TRBD1 (5 bases). TRBV23-1 is an ORF; its function is uncertain. With 5 bases removed from V and 7 bases from J, the gap between germline ends came to 6 bases. The CDR3 contains 12 residues. In DNA, the CDR3 is TGCGCCAGCAGTAACAGGAATTCACCCCTCCACTTT. Encoded protein: CASSNRNSPLHF.

J is TRBJ2-2 and V is TRBV11-2; unclear D gene. Trimming removed 4 bases at V and 9 bases at J, with 6 bases between. The CDR3 sequence is 11 residues long. CDR1 and CDR2 from the germline V gene are SGHAT and FQNNGV. For the CDR3, the DNA is TGTGCCAGCAGCTCCCCCTGGGAGCTGTTTTTT. Its protein is CASSSPWELFF.

This clone was observed once. This chain links TRBV11-2 with TRBJ2-2; D unclear. Germline CDR1 is SGHAT and CDR2 is FQNNGV. The CDR3 consists of 14 residues. The germline V and J ends were trimmed by 8 bases and 2 bases, with 12 bases remaining between them. The CDR3 region has the DNA TGTGCCAGCGGTGTGGCGACAAACACCGGGGAGCTGTTTTTT. It yields the protein CASGVATNTGELFF. The full variable domain, its missing parts supplied by reference TRBV11-2 and TRBJ2-2, is EAGVAQSPRYKIIEKRQSVAFWCNPISGHATLYWYQQILGQGPKLLIQFQNNGVVDDSQLPKDRFSAERLKGVDSTLKIQPAKLEDSAVYLCASGVATNTGELFFGEGSRLTVL.